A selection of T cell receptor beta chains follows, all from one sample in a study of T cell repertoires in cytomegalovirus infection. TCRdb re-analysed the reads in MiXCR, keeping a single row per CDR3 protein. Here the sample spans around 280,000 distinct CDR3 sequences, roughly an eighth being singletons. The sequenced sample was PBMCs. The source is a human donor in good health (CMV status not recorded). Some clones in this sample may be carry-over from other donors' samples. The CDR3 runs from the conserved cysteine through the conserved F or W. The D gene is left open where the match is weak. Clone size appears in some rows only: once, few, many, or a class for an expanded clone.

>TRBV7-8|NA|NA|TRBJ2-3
CASSLAGLERTAYF
TGTGCCAGCAGCTTAGCCGGGCTAGAAAGGACCGCGTATTTT
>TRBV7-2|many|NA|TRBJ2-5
CASSLVWVQETQYF
TGTGCCAGCAGCTTAGTTTGGGTCCAAGAGACCCAGTACTTC
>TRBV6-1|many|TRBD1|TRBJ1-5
CASSPDRAKSGSNQPQHF
TGTGCCAGCAGCCCTGACAGGGCTAAATCAGGTAGCAATCAGCCCCAGCATTTT
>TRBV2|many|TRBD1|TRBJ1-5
CASRLGQPGPQHF
TGTGCCAGCAGACTGGGACAGCCCGGGCCCCAGCATTTT
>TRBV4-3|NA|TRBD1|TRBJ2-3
CASSAGQGLDTQYF
TGCGCCAGCAGCGCCGGACAGGGGTTAGATACGCAGTATTTT
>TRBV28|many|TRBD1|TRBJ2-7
CASLDRGRLRYEQYF
TGTGCCAGTCTAGACAGGGGACGGTTAAGATACGAGCAGTACTTC
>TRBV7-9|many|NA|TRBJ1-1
CASSLDAQGGTEAFF
TGTGCCAGCAGCTTAGACGCACAGGGTGGCACTGAAGCTTTCTTT
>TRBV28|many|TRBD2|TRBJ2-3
CASRPEREGRDTQYF
TGTGCCAGCAGGCCAGAGCGGGAGGGGAGAGATACGCAGTATTTT
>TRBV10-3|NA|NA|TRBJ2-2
CAISEYRNTGELFF
TGTGCCATCAGTGAGTACAGGAACACCGGGGAGCTGTTTTTT
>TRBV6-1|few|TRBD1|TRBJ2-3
CASFRGQGTDTQYF
TGTGCCAGTTTTAGGGGACAGGGGACAGATACGCAGTATTTT
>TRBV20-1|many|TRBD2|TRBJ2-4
CSAVLADSKNIQYF
TGCAGTGCTGTCCTAGCGGACTCCAAAAACATTCAGTACTTC
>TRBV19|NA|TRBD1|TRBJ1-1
CASSRGQGAVGTEAFF
TGTGCCAGTAGTCGGGGACAGGGGGCTGTAGGCACTGAAGCTTTCTTT
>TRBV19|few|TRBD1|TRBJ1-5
CASSLTHRGVGQPQHF
TGTGCCAGTAGCCTCACTCACAGGGGCGTAGGACAGCCCCAGCATTTT
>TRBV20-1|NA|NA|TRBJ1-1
CSARGNQPEAFF
TGCAGTGCTAGAGGGAACCAGCCTGAAGCTTTCTTT
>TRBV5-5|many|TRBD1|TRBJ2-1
CASSSVAGQGPYNEQFF
TGTGCCAGCAGCTCCGTGGCGGGACAGGGGCCTTACAATGAGCAGTTCTTC
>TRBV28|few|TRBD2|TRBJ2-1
CASSYPLAGGPNNEQFF
TGTGCCAGCAGTTACCCACTAGCGGGAGGACCTAACAATGAGCAGTTCTTC
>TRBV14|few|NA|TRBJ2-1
CASSQVPWEQFF
TGTGCCAGCAGCCAAGTGCCGTGGGAGCAGTTCTTC
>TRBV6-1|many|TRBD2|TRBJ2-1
CASRGQTSGAYNEQFF
TGTGCCAGCAGGGGTCAAACTAGCGGGGCCTACAATGAGCAGTTCTTC
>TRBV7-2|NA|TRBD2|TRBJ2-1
CASSLQRGASYNEQFF
TGTGCCAGCAGCTTACAGCGGGGGGCCTCCTACAATGAGCAGTTCTTC
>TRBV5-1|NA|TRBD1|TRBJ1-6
CASSLAQGTGRVYNSPLHF
TGCGCCAGCAGCTTGGCCCAAGGGACAGGGCGCGTCTATAATTCACCCCTCCACTTT
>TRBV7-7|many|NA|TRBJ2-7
CASSLAGPEDEQYF
TGTGCTAGCAGCTTAGCAGGGCCGGAGGACGAGCAGTACTTC
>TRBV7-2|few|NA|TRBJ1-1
CASSLVTTEAFF
TGTGCCAGCAGCTTAGTTACGACTGAAGCTTTCTTT
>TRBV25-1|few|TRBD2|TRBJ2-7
CASGPSGGVTYEQYF
TGTGCCAGCGGGCCCAGCGGGGGTGTAACCTACGAGCAGTACTTC
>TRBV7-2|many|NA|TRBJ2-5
CATAGVRVKTQYF
TGCGCGACTGCTGGAGTACGCGTGAAGACCCAGTACTTC
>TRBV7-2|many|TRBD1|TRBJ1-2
CASSTSGGANYGYTF
TGTGCCAGCAGCACATCAGGGGGAGCTAACTATGGCTACACCTTC
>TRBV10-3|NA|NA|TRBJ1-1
CAITGTNTEAFF
TGTGCCATCACCGGGACGAACACTGAAGCTTTCTTT
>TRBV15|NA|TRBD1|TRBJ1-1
CATSREGGGVGDTEAFF
TGTGCCACCAGCAGAGAAGGAGGGGGCGTGGGAGACACTGAAGCTTTCTTT
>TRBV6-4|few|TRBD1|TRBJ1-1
CASSRDSLNTEAFF
TGTGCCAGCAGCCGGGACAGCTTGAACACTGAAGCTTTCTTT
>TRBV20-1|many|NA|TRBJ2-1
CSASNRAGSKGNEQFF
TGCAGTGCTAGTAATCGCGCGGGGTCAAAGGGGAATGAGCAGTTCTTC
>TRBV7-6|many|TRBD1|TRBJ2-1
CASSQTGEREQFF
TGTGCCAGCAGCCAGACAGGGGAGCGGGAGCAGTTCTTC
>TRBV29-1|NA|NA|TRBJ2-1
CSVDDRYEQFF
TGCAGCGTTGATGATCGTTATGAGCAGTTCTTC
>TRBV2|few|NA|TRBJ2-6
CASSESGRRSGANVLTF
TGTGCCAGCAGTGAATCGGGACGGCGCTCTGGGGCCAACGTCCTGACTTTC
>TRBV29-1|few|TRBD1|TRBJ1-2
CSVDLGQVDLGGYTF
TGCAGCGTTGATTTGGGACAGGTTGATTTGGGTGGCTACACCTTC
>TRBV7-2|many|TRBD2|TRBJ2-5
CASREAGGTETQYF
TGTGCCAGCAGGGAAGCGGGGGGGACGGAGACCCAGTACTTC
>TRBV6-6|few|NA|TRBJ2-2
CASSYQSRLGELFF
TGTGCCAGCAGTTACCAGAGCCGGTTGGGAGAGCTGTTTTTT
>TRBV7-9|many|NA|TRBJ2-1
CASSSGKSSYNEQFF
TGTGCCAGCAGCTCGGGCAAGAGCTCCTACAATGAGCAGTTCTTC
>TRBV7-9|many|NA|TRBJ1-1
CASSPRVSLAIEAFF
TGTGCCAGCAGCCCGCGGGTTTCTCTCGCAATTGAAGCTTTCTTT
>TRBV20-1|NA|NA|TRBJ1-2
CSARADMGYGYTF
TGCAGTGCTAGAGCGGACATGGGCTATGGCTACACCTTC
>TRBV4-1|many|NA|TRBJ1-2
CASSHPGEVWGYTF
TGCGCCAGCAGCCACCCCGGAGAAGTGTGGGGCTACACCTTC
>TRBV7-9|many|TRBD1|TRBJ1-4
CASSLGQGVEKLFF
TGTGCCAGCAGCTTAGGACAGGGGGTCGAAAAACTGTTTTTT
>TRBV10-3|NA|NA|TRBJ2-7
CAISERAYEQYF
TGTGCCATCAGTGAAAGGGCCTACGAGCAGTACTTC
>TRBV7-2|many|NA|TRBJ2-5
CASSLNPAGETQYF
TGTGCCAGCAGCTTAAACCCTGCGGGCGAGACCCAGTACTTC
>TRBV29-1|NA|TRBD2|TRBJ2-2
CSVLAGAGELFF
TGCAGCGTTTTAGCGGGAGCCGGGGAGCTGTTTTTT
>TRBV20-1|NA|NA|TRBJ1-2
CSASRVARGYTF
TGCAGTGCTAGCAGGGTGGCTCGTGGCTACACCTTC